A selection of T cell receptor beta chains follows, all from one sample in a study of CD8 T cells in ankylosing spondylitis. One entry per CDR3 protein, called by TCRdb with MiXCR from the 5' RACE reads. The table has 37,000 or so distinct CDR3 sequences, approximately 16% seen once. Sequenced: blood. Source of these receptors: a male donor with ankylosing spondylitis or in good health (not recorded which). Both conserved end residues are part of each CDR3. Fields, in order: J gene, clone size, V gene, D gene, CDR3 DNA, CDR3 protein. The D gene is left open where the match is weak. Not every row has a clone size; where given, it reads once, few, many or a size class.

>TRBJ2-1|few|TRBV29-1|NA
TGCAGCGTTTACCGGGACGGTACCTACAATGAGCAGTTCTTC
CSVYRDGTYNEQFF
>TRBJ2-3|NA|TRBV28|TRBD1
TGTGCCAGCAGTGACAGGGGGAGGTTGTCAGATACGCAGTATTTT
CASSDRGRLSDTQYF
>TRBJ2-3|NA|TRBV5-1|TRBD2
TGCGCCAGCAGCCCCGGGACTAGCGGGATTATCGGCACAGATACGCAGTATTTT
CASSPGTSGIIGTDTQYF
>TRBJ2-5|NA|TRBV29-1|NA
TGCAGCGTTGTATCCGTCCAAGAGACCCAGTACTTC
CSVVSVQETQYF
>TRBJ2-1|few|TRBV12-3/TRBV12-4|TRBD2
TGTGCCAGCAGTTTTGGGTTTAGCGGGAGGGAGCAGTTCTTC
CASSFGFSGREQFF
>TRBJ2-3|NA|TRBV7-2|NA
TGTGCCAGCAGCTTAGCTACAGACACAGATACGCAGTATTTT
CASSLATDTDTQYF
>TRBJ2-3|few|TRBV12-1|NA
TGTGCCAGCAGCCTCGGACTAGCACACGATACGCAGTATTTT
CASSLGLAHDTQYF
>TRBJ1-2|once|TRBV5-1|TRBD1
TGCGCCAGCACCCTCACAGGGGCTGGGAGTGGCTACACCTTC
CASTLTGAGSGYTF
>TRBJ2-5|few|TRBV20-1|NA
TGCAGTGGAGCTGGGAACCAAGAGACCCAGTACTTC
CSGAGNQETQYF
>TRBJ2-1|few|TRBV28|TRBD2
TGTGCCAGCAGTTTGTCTGGGACTAGGACTGAGCAGTTCTTC
CASSLSGTRTEQFF
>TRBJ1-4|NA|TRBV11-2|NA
TGTGCCAGCAGCTTAGATCTTGAAAAACTGTTTTTT
CASSLDLEKLFF
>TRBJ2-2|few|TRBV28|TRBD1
TGTGCCAGCATTAGCCGCAGGGGGCTCTTTAACACCGGGGAGCTGTTTTTT
CASISRRGLFNTGELFF
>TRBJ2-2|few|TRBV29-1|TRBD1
TGCAGCGTTGAGACAGGGTCCGGGGAGCTGTTTTTT
CSVETGSGELFF
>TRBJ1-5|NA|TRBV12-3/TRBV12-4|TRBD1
TGTGCCAGCAGTTTAGTGGCAGGGGGCGGGCAGCCCCAGCATTTT
CASSLVAGGGQPQHF
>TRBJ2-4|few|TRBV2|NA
TGTGCCAGCAGTCTACAGGACATTCAGTACTTC
CASSLQDIQYF
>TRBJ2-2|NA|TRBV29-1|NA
TGCAGCGGGAGGGGTATCGACACCGGGGAGCTGTTTTTT
CSGRGIDTGELFF
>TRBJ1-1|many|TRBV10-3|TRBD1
TGTGCCATCAGTGCCCCAGGGGGCCGGACTGAAGCTTTCTTT
CAISAPGGRTEAFF
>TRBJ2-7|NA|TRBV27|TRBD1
TGTGCCAGCAGTACGGACAGGGGCTCCTACGAGCAGTACTTC
CASSTDRGSYEQYF
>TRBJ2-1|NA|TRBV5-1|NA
TGCGCCAGCAGCTTAGCGGTCTCCTACAATGAGCAGTTCTTC
CASSLAVSYNEQFF
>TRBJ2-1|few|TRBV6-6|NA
TGTGCCAGCAGTCGCCGGTGGGTTGAGCAGTTCTTC
CASSRRWVEQFF
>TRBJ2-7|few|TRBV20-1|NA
TGCAGTGCTGTGGGGGAAACCTACGAGCAGTACTTC
CSAVGETYEQYF
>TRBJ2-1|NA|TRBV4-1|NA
TGCGCCAGCAGCCAAGAGGACCCTACCTACAATGAGCAGTTCTTC
CASSQEDPTYNEQFF
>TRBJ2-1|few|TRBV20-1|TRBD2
TGCAGTGCTAGGAGGATTGGGCTAGCGGGAGTTCAGCAGTTCTTC
CSARRIGLAGVQQFF
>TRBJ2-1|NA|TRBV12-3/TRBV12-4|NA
TGTGCCAGCAGTTTAGGGCGGAGTCTGGGCAATGAGCAGTTCTTC
CASSLGRSLGNEQFF
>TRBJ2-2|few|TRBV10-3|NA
TGTGCCATCAGTGAGGGGTCCCGCGGAGCAGGGTCCGGGGAGCTGTTTTTT
CAISEGSRGAGSGELFF
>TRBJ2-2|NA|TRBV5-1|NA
TGCGCCAGCAGCTTGGCTCAGCCTAACACCGGGGAGCTGTTTTTT
CASSLAQPNTGELFF
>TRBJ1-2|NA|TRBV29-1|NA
TGCAGCGTTGGGGCAGAGGCTAACTATGGCTACACCTTC
CSVGAEANYGYTF
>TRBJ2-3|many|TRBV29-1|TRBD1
TGCAGCGTTAAAGACAGGGGGCAGACAGATACGCAGTATTTT
CSVKDRGQTDTQYF
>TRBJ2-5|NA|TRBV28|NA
TGTGCCAGCAGTCCAAACTTCCTAGCCTACCAAGAGACCCAGTACTTC
CASSPNFLAYQETQYF
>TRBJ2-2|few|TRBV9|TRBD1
TGTGCCAGCAGGTCCCGGGACAGGGGGCGAACCGGGGAGCTGTTTTTT
CASRSRDRGRTGELFF
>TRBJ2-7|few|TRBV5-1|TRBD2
TGCGCCAGCAGCTTGAACAGCGGGGACTACGAGCAGTACTTC
CASSLNSGDYEQYF
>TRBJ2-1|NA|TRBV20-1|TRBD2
TGCAGTGCCGGGGGCAGGGGACTAGCGGGAGTGGGGAATGAGCAGTTCTTC
CSAGGRGLAGVGNEQFF
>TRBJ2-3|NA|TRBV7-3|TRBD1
TGTGCCAGCAGCCCGTACGGGACAGGGACCACAGATACGCAGTATTTT
CASSPYGTGTTDTQYF
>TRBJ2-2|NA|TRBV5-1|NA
TGCGCCAGCAGCTTGCTCACGGACACCGGGGAGCTGTTTTTT
CASSLLTDTGELFF
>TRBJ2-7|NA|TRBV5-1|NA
TGCGCCAGCAGCAGATCGCCACAGAGCTCCTACGAGCAGTACTTC
CASSRSPQSSYEQYF
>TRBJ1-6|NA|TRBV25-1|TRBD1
TGTGCCAGCAGTGGACAGGGGCCCCCCGCTAATTCACCCCTCCACTTT
CASSGQGPPANSPLHF
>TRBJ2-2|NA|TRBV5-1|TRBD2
TGCGCCAGCAGCTCCCGACTAGCGGGGGTGAACACCGGGGAGCTGTTTTTT
CASSSRLAGVNTGELFF
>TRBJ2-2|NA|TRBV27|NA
TGTGCCAGCAGTTTACTGATCACCGGGGAGCTGTTTTTT
CASSLLITGELFF
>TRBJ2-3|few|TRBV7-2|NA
TGTGCCAGCAGCTTACGGGGGCGGGGCACAGATACGCAGTATTTT
CASSLRGRGTDTQYF
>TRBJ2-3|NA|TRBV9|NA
TGTGCCAGCAGCGTAGGGCCATACACAGATACGCAGTATTTT
CASSVGPYTDTQYF
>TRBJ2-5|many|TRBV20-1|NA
TGCAGTGCATTGGGGGGAGCCCAAGAGACCCAGTACTTC
CSALGGAQETQYF
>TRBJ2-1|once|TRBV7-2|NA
TGTGCCAGCAGCTTAGGCCAGGGCAGCTATGAGCAGTTCTTC
CASSLGQGSYEQFF
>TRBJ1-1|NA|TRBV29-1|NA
TGCAGCGTCGTACAGGGCTCACCTCGGGCTTTCTTT
CSVVQGSPRAFF
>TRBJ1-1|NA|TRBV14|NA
TGTGCCAGCAGCCCGAGAATGGCGGTCACTGAAGCTTTCTTT
CASSPRMAVTEAFF
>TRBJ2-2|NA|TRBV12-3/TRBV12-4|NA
TGTGCCAGCAGAGGTCCACTGAACACCGGGGAGCTGTTTTTT
CASRGPLNTGELFF
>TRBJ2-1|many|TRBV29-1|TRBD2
TGCAGCGTCATTAGCGGGAGAAGAGGCAATGAGCAGTTCTTC
CSVISGRRGNEQFF
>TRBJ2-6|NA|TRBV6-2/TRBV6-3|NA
TGTTCCACCTGGGGCAGGGGGGCCTCTGGGGCCAACGTCCTGACTTTC
CSTWGRGASGANVLTF
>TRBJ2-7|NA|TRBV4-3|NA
TGCGCCAGCAGCCAAGAGAGGGTCTACGAGCAGTACTTC
CASSQERVYEQYF
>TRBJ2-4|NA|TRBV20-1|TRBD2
TGCAGTGCTGCCCCGGGACTAGCCAACTTTGTTCAGTACTTC
CSAAPGLANFVQYF
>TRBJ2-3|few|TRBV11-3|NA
TGTGCCAGCAGCCTGACGGCACTTAGCACAGATACGCAGTATTTT
CASSLTALSTDTQYF
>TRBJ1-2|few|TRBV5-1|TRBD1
TGCGCCAGCAGCTCCACGACAGGGATTGTGCTGGGCCGAGATGGCTACACCTTC
CASSSTTGIVLGRDGYTF
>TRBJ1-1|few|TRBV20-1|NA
TGCAGTGCTATCCGGGATAACACTGAAGCTTTCTTT
CSAIRDNTEAFF
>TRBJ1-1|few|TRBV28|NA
TGTGCCAGCAGTCCGGGACGGGTGAACACTGAAGCTTTCTTT
CASSPGRVNTEAFF
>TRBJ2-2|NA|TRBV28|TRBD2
TGTGCCAGCAGCCCTTGGGCCTTGGCTAGCGGGGCGAACACCGGGGAGCTGTTTTTT
CASSPWALASGANTGELFF
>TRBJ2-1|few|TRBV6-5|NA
TGTGCCAGCAGCCGTCAACCCTACAATGAGCAGTTCTTC
CASSRQPYNEQFF
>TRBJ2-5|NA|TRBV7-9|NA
TGTGCCAGCAGCTTAGCTACGCAGGAGACCCAGTACTTC
CASSLATQETQYF
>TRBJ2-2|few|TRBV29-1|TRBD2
TGCAGCGTCGTGATAGCGGGGGGAACCGGGGAGCTGTTTTTT
CSVVIAGGTGELFF